A single sample is the source of the 6 T cell receptor beta chains below, sequenced in a study of blood T cell repertoires in COVID-19. Generated by immunoSEQ multiplex PCR, the TCRdb table keeps only in-frame clones and is missing some. The data hold about 98,000 clones, with around 90% observed a single time. Material: peripheral blood. The receptors originated from an older man with acute or convalescent COVID-19.

This clone was detected a few times. The genes are TRBV7-2 and TRBJ2-1; D is perhaps TRBD2 (6 bases). The V and J ends lost 5 bases and 3 bases respectively, with 14 bases between them. CDR1 is SGHTA and CDR2 is FQGNSA in the germline V gene. CDR3 size: 15 residues. The CDR3 here is CASSPSRGSYNEQFF. The CDR3 nucleotides read TGTGCCAGCAGCCCCTCCCGGGGGAGCTACAATGAGCAGTTCTTC.

The chain is built from TRBV5-1 and TRBJ1-2; 8 nucleotides line up with TRBD1. CDR3 length: 15 residues. The germline V gene encodes CDR1 SGHRS and CDR2 YFSETQ. V was clipped by 5 bases and J by 5 bases; unmatched bases: 11. CDR3 nucleotides: TGCGCCAGCAGAGCAGGGGGCGCGGCTTCATATGGCTACACCTTC. Translated, it gives CASRAGGAASYGYTF.

This chain connects TRBV28 to TRBJ2-7; 8 nucleotides line up with TRBD2. V shed 9 bases and J 7 bases; nucleotides not matched to a gene: 20. The CDR3 has 16 amino acids. Germline CDR1 and CDR2: MDHEN and SYDVKM. Written as DNA, the CDR3 is TGTGCCAGTCCCCCACCTGGAGCGGGGGTCACCGGGGAGCAGTACGTC. It yields the protein CASPPPGAGVTGEQYV.

The chain uses TRBV18 and TRBJ2-3; possibly TRBD1 for D (6 bases). CDR1 is KGHSH and CDR2 is LQKENI in the germline V gene. The CDR3 consists of 18 residues. The germline V and J ends were trimmed by 1 base and 2 bases, with 19 bases remaining between them. As DNA, the CDR3 is TGTGCCAGCTCACCACTTGGGACACCCCGACAATACACAGATACGCAGTATTTT. This gives the protein CASSPLGTPRQYTDTQYF. Complete variable domain (other parts from reference TRBV18 and TRBJ2-3): NAGVMQNPRHLVRRRGQEARLRCSPMKGHSHVYWYRQLPEEGLKFMVYLQKENIIDESGMPKERFSAEFPKEGPSILRIQQVVRGDSAAYFCASSPLGTPRQYTDTQYFGPGTRLTVL.

The chain employs TRBV2 and TRBJ1-2, with TRBD1 identical over 7 bases. V gave up 6 bases and J gave up 0 bases; unmatched junction bases: 4. Germline CDR1 and CDR2: SNHLY and FYNNEI. This CDR3 is 14 amino acids long. Written as DNA, the CDR3 is TGTGCCAGCAGGGACAGGACGCCTAACTATGGCTACACCTTC. Amino acid sequence: CASRDRTPNYGYTF. Full variable domain (rest looked up from reference TRBV2 and TRBJ1-2): EPEVTQTPSHQVTQMGQEVILRCVPISNHLYFYWYRQILGQKVEFLVSFYNNEISEKSEIFDDQFSVERPDGSNFTLKIRSTKLEDSAMYFCASRDRTPNYGYTFGSGTRLTVV.

The J gene is TRBJ2-5, the V gene TRBV6-5; 11 nucleotides agree with TRBD1. Germline CDR1 is MNHEY and CDR2 is SVGAGI. The ends lost 4 bases at V and 4 bases at J; junction bases unmatched: 5. The CDR3 consists of 15 residues. CDR3: CASSLDRGRRETQYF. CDR3 sequence (DNA): TGTGCCAGCAGTTTGGACAGGGGGCGCCGAGAGACCCAGTACTTC.